These T cell receptor beta chains were read from a single sample in a study of human T cells and chemical hapten exposure. One entry per CDR3 protein results from TCRdb running MiXCR on the RACE reads. The sample consists of approximately 88,000 distinct CDR3 sequences, roughly 13% of them appearing once. The sample consisted of whole blood, taken in connection with sensitization to the hapten diphenylcyclopropenone (DPC). These receptors were collected from a woman in her fifties or sixties with alopecia areata. Some clones in this sample may be carry-over from other donors' samples. CDR3s include the opening cysteine and the closing phenylalanine or tryptophan. The D gene is left open where the match is weak. The size of a clone is reported for some rows only, either as once, few or many, or as a class for expanded clones.

few . TRBJ2-7 TRBV20-1 TGCAGTGCTAGAGGGGTCAGGGGAGGGTCCTACGAGCAGTACTTC CSARGVRGGSYEQYF
many TRBD1 TRBJ2-5 TRBV7-8 TGTGCCAGCAGCTCGGACAGGCTGGGAGAGACCCAGTACTTC CASSSDRLGETQYF
many . TRBJ2-1 TRBV6-1 TGTGCCAGCAGTGATGGGGTGAGTTCCTACAATGAGCAGTTCTTC CASSDGVSSYNEQFF
many . TRBJ2-7 TRBV5-5 TGTGCCAGCAGCCGTCGAGAAGGTCCGGACTACGAGCAGTACTTC CASSRREGPDYEQYF
few . TRBJ1-1 TRBV3-1 TGTGCCAGCAGCCACGAGTACACTGAAGCTTTCTTT CASSHEYTEAFF
. . TRBJ2-7 TRBV20-1 TGCAGTGCTAGATTGGGCAGCTCCTACGAGCAGTACTTC CSARLGSSYEQYF
few TRBD2 TRBJ2-7 TRBV18 TGTGCCAGCTCACAGAGACTAGCGGGAGGGCCTCGAGACGAGCAGTACTTC CASSQRLAGGPRDEQYF
. TRBD1 TRBJ1-2 TRBV29-1 TGCAGCGTTGAAGGCACAGGGGATTTTGGCTACACCTTC CSVEGTGDFGYTF
. . TRBJ2-1 TRBV18 TGTGCCAGCTCAACTACCGGGACTCCCCTTTACAATGAGCAGTTCTTC CASSTTGTPLYNEQFF
many TRBD2 TRBJ2-3 TRBV7-8 TGTGCCAGCAGCTTAGTGCGGGAGCCGGAAGGTACGCAGTATTTT CASSLVREPEGTQYF
many . TRBJ2-5 TRBV7-9 TGTGCCAGCAGCTTAGCGCCGGAGACCCAGTACTTC CASSLAPETQYF
few . TRBJ2-5 TRBV2 TGTGCCAGCAGTGTACAACAGGGATTACAGACCCAGTACTTC CASSVQQGLQTQYF
many TRBD1 TRBJ2-3 TRBV3-1 TGTGCCAGCAGCCAAGTCTCCGGGACAGGGACAGATACGCAGTATTTT CASSQVSGTGTDTQYF